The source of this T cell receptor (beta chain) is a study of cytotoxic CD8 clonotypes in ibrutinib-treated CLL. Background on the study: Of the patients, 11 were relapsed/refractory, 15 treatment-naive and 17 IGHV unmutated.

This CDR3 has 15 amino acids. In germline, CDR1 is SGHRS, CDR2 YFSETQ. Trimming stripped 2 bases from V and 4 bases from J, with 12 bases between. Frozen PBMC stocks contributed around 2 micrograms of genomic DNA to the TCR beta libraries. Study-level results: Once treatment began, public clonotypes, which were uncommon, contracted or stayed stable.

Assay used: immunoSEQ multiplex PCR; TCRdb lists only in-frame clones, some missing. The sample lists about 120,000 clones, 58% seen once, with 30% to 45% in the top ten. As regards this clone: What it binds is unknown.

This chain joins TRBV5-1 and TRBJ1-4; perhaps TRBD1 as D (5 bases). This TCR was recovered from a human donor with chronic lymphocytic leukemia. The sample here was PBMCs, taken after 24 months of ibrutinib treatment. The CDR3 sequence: CASSFGQVFNEKLFF. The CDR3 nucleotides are TGCGCCAGCAGCTTCGGACAAGTTTTTAATGAAAAACTGTTTTTT. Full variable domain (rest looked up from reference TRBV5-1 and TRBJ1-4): KAGVTQTPRYLIKTRGQQVTLSCSPISGHRSVSWYQQTPGQGLQFLFEYFSETQRNKGNFPGRFSGRQFSNSRSEMNVSTLELGDSALYLCASSFGQVFNEKLFFGSGTQLSVL.